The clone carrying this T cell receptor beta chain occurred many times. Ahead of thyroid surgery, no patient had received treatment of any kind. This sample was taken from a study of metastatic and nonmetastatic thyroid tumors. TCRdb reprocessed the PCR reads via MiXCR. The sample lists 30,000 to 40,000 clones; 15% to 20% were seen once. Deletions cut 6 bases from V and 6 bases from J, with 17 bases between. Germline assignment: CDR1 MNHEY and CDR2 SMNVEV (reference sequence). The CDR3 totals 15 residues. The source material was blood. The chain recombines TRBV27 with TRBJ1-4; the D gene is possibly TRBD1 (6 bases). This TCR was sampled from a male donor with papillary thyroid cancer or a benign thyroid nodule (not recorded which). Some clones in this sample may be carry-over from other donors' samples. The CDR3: CASRSFLTGYEKLFF. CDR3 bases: TGTGCCAGCAGAAGTTTTTTAACAGGGTATGAAAAACTGTTTTTT.